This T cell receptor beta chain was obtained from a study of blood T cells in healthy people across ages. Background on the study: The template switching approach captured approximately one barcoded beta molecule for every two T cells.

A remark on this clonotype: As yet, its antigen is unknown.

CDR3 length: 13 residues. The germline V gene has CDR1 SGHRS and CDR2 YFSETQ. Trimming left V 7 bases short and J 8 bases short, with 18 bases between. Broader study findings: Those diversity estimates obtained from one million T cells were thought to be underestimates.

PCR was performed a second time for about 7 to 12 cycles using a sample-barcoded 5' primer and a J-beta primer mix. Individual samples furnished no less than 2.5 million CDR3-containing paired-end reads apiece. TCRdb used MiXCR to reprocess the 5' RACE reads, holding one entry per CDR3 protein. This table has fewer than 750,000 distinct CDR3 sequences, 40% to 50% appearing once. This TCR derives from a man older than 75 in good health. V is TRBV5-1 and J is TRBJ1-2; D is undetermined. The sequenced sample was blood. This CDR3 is CASGSGGVGGYTF. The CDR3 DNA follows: TGCGCCAGCGGCTCGGGAGGAGTTGGCGGCTACACCTTC.